This T cell receptor (beta chain) was sequenced for a study of Graves' ophthalmopathy and Graves' hyperthyroidism. Study-wide background: Blood was drawn at initial diagnosis, before any treatment.

This clonotype was seen at least ten times. Its antigen is unknown. The CDR3 runs 14 residues. Trimming left V 6 bases short and J 4 bases short, with 13 bases between. Study observations and caveats: Most expanded clonotypes from thyroid (those above 0.001 frequency) were also found in blood.

RNA served as the template for amplifying TCR beta CDR3 regions. In the first round, RT-PCR was carried out with HTBI primers, and a multiplex PCR formed the second round. TCRdb reprocessed the multiplex PCR reads with MiXCR, giving one entry per CDR3 protein. The sample records more than 550,000 distinct CDR3 sequences, approximately 39% being singletons. Sequenced sample: peripheral blood. The chain employs TRBV12-3 or TRBV12-4 and TRBJ1-5; D might be TRBD1 (6 bases). The TCR comes from an adult man with Graves' ophthalmopathy. CDR3 residues: CASSLEQGNQPQHF. The CDR3 coding sequence is TGTGCCAGCAGCTTGGAACAGGGAAATCAGCCCCAGCATTTT.